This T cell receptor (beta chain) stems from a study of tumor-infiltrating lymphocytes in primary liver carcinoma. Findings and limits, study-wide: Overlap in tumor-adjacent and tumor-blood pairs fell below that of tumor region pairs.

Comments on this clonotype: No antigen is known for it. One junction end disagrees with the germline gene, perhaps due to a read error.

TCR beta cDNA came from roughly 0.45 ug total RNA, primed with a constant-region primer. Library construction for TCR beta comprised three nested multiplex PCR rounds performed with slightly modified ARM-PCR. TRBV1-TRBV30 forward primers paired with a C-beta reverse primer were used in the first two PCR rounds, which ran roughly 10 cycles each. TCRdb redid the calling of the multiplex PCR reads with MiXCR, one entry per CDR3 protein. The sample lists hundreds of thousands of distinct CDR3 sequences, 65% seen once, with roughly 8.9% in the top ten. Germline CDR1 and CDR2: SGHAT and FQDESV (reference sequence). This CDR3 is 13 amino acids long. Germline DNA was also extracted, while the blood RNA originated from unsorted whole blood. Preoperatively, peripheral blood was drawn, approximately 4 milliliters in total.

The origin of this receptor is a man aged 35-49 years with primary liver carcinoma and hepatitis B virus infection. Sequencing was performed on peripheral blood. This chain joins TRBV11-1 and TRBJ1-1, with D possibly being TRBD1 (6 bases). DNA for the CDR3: TGTGCCAGCAATCGGGACATGACTACTGAGGCTTTCTTT. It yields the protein CASNRDMTTEAFF.